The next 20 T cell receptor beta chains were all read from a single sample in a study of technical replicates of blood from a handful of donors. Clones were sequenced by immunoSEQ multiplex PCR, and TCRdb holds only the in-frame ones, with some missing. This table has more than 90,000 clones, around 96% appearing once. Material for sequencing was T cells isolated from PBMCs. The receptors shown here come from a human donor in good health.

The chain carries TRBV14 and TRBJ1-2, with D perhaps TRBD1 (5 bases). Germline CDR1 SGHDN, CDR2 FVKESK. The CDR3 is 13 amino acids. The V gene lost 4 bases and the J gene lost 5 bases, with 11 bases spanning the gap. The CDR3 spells CASSPQAWYGYTF. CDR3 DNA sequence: TGTGCCAGCAGCCCACAGGCATGGTATGGCTACACCTTC. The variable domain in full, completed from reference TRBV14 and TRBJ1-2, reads EAGVTQFPSHSVIEKGQTVTLRCDPISGHDNLYWYRRVMGKEIKFLLHFVKESKQDESGMPNNRFLAERTGGTYSTLKVQPAELEDSGVYFCASSPQAWYGYTFGSGTRLTVV.

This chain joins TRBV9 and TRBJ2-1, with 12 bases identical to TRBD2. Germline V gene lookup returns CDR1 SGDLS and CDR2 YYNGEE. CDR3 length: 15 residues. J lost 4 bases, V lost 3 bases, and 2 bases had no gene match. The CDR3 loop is CASSETSGRYNEQFF. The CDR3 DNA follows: TGTGCCAGCAGCGAGACTAGCGGGAGATACAATGAGCAGTTCTTC.

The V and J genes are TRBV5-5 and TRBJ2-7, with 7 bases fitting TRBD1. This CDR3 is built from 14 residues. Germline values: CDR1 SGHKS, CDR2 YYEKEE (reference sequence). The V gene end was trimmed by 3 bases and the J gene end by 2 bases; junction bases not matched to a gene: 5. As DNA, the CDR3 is TGTGCCAGCAGCTGGACAGGTCCCACCTACGAGCAGTACTTC. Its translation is CASSWTGPTYEQYF. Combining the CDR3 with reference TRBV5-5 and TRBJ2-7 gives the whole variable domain DAGVTQSPTHLIKTRGQQVTLRCSPISGHKSVSWYQQVLGQGPQFIFQYYEKEERGRGNFPDRFSARQFPNYSSELNVNALLLGDSALYLCASSWTGPTYEQYFGPGTRLTVT.

The CDR3 coding sequence is TGTGCCAGCAGCCAAGATTTCACTAGTCTCTACGAGCAGTACTTC. This translates into CASSQDFTSLYEQYF. The genes are TRBV4-2 and TRBJ2-7, with D maybe TRBD2 (5 bases). This CDR3 region has 15 residues. Germline V gene lookup returns CDR1 LGHNA and CDR2 YNFKEQ. V lost 0 bases to trimming and J lost 3 bases, with 12 bases between them.

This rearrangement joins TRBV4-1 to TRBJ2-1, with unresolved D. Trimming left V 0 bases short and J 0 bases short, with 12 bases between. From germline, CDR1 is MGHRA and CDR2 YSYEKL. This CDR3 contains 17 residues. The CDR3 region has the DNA TGCGCCAGCAGCCAAGACTCTCCGCGGTACTCCTACAATGAGCAGTTCTTC. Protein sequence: CASSQDSPRYSYNEQFF.

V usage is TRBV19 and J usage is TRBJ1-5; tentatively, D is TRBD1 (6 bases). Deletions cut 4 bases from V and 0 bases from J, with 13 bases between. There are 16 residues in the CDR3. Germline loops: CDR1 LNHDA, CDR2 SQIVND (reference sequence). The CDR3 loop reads CASSNRAGASNQPQHF. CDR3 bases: TGTGCCAGTAGTAACAGGGCGGGGGCTAGCAATCAGCCCCAGCATTTT.

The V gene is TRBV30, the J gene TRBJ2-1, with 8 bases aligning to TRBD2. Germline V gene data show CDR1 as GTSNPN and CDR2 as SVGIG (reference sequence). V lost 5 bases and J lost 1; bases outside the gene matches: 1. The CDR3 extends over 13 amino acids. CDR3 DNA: TGTGCCTGGGGACTAGCATCCTACAATGAGCAGTTCTTC. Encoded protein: CAWGLASYNEQFF.

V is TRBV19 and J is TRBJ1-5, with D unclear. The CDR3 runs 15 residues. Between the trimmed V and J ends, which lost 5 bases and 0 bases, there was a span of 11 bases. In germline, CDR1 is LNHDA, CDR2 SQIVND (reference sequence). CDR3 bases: TGTGCCAGTAGTCAGGATCCCTATAGCAATCAGCCCCAGCATTTT. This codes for CASSQDPYSNQPQHF.

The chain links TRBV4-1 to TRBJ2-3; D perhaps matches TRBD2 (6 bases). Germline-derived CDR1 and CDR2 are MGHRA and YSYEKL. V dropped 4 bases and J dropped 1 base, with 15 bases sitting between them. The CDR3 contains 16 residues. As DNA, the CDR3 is TGCGCCAGCAGCCCCATCGGGCGGGGACGCACAGATACGCAGTATTTT. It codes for CASSPIGRGRTDTQYF.

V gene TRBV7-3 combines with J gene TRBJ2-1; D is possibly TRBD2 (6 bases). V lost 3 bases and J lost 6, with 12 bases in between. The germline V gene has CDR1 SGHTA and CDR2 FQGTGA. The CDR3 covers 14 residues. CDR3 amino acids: CASSFTPSVNEQFF. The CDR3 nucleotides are TGTGCCAGCAGCTTTACTCCTAGCGTCAATGAGCAGTTCTTC.

CDR3 sequence reads: CSVEVDRANYGYTF. In DNA, the CDR3 is TGCAGCGTTGAAGTGGACAGGGCGAACTATGGCTACACCTTC. The chain carries TRBV29-1 and TRBJ1-2, with 8 bases identical to TRBD1. The J segment lost 2 bases and the V segment lost 1 base, leaving 3 bases of the junction unmatched. Germline lookup yields CDR1 SQVTM and CDR2 ANQGSEA. The length of the CDR3 is 14 residues.

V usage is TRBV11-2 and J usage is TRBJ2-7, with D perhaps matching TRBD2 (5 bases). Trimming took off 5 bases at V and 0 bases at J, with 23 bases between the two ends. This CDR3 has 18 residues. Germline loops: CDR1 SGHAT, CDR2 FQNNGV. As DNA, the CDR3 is TGTGCCAGCAGCCTTCGATTGGAAAGCGGACCGGTCTCCTACGAGCAGTACTTC. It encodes CASSLRLESGPVSYEQYF.

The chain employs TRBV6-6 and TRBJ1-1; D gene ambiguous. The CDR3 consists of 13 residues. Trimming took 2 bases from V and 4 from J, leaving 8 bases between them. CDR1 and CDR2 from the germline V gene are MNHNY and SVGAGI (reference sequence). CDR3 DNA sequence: TGTGCCAGCAGTTACCGGGCGGGCACTGAAGCTTTCTTT. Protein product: CASSYRAGTEAFF.

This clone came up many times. The CDR3 DNA reads TGTGCCAGCAGTCCTCCGGGGGGAAAGCAGTTCTTC. Its protein is CASSPPGGKQFF. V usage is TRBV2 and J usage is TRBJ2-1, with 7 bases that match TRBD2. CDR3 length: 12 amino acids. The germline gives CDR1 SNHLY, CDR2 FYNNEI. V lost 5 bases, J lost 11 bases, and 6 bases stayed unmatched.

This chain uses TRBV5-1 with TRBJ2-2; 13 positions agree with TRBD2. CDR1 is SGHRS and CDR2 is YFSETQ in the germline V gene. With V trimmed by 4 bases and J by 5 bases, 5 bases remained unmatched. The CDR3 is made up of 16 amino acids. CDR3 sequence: CASSEGTSGITGELFF. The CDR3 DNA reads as TGCGCCAGCAGCGAGGGGACTAGCGGGATTACCGGGGAGCTGTTTTTT.

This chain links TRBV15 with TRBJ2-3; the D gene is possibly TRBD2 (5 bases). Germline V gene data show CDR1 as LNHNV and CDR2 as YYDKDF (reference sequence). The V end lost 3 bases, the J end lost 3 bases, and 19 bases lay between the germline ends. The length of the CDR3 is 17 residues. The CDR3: CATSSPVSGMETDTQYF. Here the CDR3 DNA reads TGTGCCACCAGCAGTCCCGTTTCGGGGATGGAGACAGATACGCAGTATTTT.

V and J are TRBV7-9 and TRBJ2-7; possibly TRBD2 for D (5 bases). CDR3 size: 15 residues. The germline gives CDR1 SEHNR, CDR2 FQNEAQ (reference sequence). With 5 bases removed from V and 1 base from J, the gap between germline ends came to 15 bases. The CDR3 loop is CASSGGLRISYEQYF. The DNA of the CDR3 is TGTGCCAGCAGCGGCGGACTGAGGATTTCCTACGAGCAGTACTTC.

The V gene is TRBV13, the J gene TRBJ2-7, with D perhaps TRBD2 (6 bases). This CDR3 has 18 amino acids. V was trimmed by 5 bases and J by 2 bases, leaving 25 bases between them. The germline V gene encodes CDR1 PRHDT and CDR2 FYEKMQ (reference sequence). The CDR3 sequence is CASSHRGDLRDSPYEQYF. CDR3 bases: TGTGCCAGCAGCCACCGTGGAGACCTCCGGGACTCTCCCTACGAGCAGTACTTC. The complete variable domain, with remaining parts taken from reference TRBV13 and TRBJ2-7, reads AAGVIQSPRHLIKEKRETATLKCYPIPRHDTVYWYQQGPGQDPQFLISFYEKMQSDKGSIPDRFSAQQFSDYHSELNMSSLELGDSALYFCASSHRGDLRDSPYEQYFGPGTRLTVT.

The CDR3 spells CASSLGAAPYEQYF. CDR3 sequence (DNA): TGTGCCAGCAGCTTAGGGGCAGCTCCCTACGAGCAGTACTTC. The chain couples TRBV7-6 to TRBJ2-7; D uncertain. There are 14 residues in the CDR3. Deletions cut 1 base from V and 2 bases from J, with 9 bases between. Per germline, CDR1 SGHVS and CDR2 FNYEAQ.

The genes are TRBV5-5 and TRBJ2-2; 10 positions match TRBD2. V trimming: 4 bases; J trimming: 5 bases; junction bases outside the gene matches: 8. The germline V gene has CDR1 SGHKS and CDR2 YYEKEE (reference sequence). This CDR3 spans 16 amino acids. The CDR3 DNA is TGTGCCAGCAGCGCACAACTAGCGGGAAGGACCGGGGAGCTGTTTTTT. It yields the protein CASSAQLAGRTGELFF. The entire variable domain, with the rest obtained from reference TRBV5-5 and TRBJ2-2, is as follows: DAGVTQSPTHLIKTRGQQVTLRCSPISGHKSVSWYQQVLGQGPQFIFQYYEKEERGRGNFPDRFSARQFPNYSSELNVNALLLGDSALYLCASSAQLAGRTGELFFGEGSRLTVL.